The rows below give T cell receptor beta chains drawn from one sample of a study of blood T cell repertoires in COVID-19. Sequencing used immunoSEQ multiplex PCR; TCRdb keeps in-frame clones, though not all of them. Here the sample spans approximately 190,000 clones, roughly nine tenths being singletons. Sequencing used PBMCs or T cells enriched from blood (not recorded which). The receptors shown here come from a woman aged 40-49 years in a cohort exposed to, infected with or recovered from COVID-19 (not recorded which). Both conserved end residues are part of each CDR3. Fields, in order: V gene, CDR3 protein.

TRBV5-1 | CASSRRTDTEAFF
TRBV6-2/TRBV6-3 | CASSYSETDTQYF
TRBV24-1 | CATSDWRGGSPQHF
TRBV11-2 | CASSLIQNRISGNTIYF
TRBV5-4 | CASSARPMGTEAFF
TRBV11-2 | CASSLELGSEQFF
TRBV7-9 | CASSSEVNTEAFF
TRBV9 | CASSLGGSTDTQYF
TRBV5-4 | CASSLSSQGGYEQYF
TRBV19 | CASSHILSVEAFF
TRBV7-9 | CASSLVADTYEQYF
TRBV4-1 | CASSQVPQAGGSYTF
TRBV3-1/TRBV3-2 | CASSRRGANQPQHF
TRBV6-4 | CASSDSGGGSYNEQFF
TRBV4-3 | CASSQEGQGTQETQYF
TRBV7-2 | CASTLLAGASRVQFF
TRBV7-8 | CASSLLPGQGSGSEKLFF
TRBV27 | CASSLSPSGASNEQFF
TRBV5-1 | CASSQTGLLQETQYF
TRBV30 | CACYSGSSHEQFF
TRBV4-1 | CASSQDPPTGLGPEAFF
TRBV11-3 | CASSLGAMNTEAFF
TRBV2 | CASSGELDRVGYEQYF
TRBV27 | CASSFRAYNEQFF
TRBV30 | CAWRVRLAGPGELFF
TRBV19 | CASRGNRANYGYTF
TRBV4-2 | CASSQGGGGGTEAFF
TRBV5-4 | CASSPTSLAGSDTQYF
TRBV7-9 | CASSLISGQPMNTEAFF
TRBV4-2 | CASSQDKRVNEKLFF
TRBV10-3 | CAISEGLGTAYGYTF
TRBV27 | CASSEFGNEDEQYF
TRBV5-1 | CASSLYPWDRELGNTIYF
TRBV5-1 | CASGRGESTSRANEQFF
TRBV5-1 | CASSSIQQGITEAFF
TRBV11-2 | CASSRSSGSTDTQYF
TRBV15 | CATSTTGGGLDGYTF
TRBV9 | CASSVGDGTEAFF
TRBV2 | CASSTSGETQYF
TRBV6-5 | CACSRDREAFF
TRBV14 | CASSPQLGGAGNTIYF
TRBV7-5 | CVRSLTPGLAVNTGELFF